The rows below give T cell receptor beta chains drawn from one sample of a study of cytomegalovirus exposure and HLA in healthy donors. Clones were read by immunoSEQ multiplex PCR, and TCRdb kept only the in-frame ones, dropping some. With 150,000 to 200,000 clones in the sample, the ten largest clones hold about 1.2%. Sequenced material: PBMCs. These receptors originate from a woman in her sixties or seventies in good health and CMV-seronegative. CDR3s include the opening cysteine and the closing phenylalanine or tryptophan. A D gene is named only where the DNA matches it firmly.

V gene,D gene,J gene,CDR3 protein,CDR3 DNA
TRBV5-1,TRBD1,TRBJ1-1,CASSFAGQGYTEAFF,TGCGCCAGCAGCTTCGCGGGACAGGGCTACACTGAAGCTTTCTTT
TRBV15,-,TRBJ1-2,CAASRGGNYGYTF,TGTGCCGCCAGCAGAGGAGGAAACTATGGCTACACCTTC
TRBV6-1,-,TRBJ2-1,CASSGHRALYNEQFF,TGTGCCAGCAGTGGCCACAGGGCTCTGTACAATGAGCAGTTCTTC
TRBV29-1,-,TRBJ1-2,CSVERHNYGYTF,TGCAGCGTTGAGAGGCATAACTATGGCTACACCTTC
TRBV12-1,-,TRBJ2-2,CASSLMGSGELFF,TGTGCCAGCAGCTTAATGGGCTCCGGGGAGCTGTTTTTT
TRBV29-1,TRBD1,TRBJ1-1,CSVEYQGVRGTKAFF,TGCAGCGTTGAATACCAGGGGGTTAGGGGGACAAAAGCTTTCTTT
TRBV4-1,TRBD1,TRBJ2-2,CASSSGQGTTGELFF,TGCGCCAGCAGTTCCGGACAGGGGACCACCGGGGAGCTGTTTTTT
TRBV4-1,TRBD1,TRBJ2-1,CASSQLGQGPYNEQFF,TGCGCCAGCAGCCAATTAGGACAGGGGCCCTACAATGAGCAGTTCTTC
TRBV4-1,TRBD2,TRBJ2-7,CASSQVDMGLAGSYEQYF,TGCGCCAGCAGCCAGGTCGATATGGGACTAGCGGGTTCCTACGAGCAGTACTTC
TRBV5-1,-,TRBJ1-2,CASSLETGLANYGYTF,TGCGCCAGCAGCTTGGAGACGGGTCTAGCTAACTATGGCTACACCTTC
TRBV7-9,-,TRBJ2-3,CASSFDSDRGSQYF,TGTGCCAGCAGCTTTGACTCGGATCGAGGGTCGCAGTATTTT
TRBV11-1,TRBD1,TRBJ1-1,CASTPDRGLLRNTEAFF,TGTGCCAGCACCCCGGACAGGGGGCTGTTAAGGAACACTGAAGCTTTCTTT
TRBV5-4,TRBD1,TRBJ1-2,CASSPDREAGGYTF,TGTGCCAGCAGCCCAGACAGGGAAGCAGGAGGCTACACCTTC
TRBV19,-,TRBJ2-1,CASSPWTAYNEQFF,TGTGCCAGTAGTCCATGGACAGCCTACAATGAGCAGTTCTTC
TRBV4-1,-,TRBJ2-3,CASSQGTSTDTQYF,TGCGCCAGCAGCCAAGGGACTAGCACAGATACGCAGTATTTT
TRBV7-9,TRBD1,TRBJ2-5,CASSLAGTGMKTQYF,TGTGCCAGCAGCTTAGCGGGGACAGGGATGAAGACCCAGTACTTC
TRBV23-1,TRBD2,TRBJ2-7,CASSRSRGGRSYEQYF,TGCGCCAGCAGTCGTTCGCGGGGAGGGAGATCCTACGAGCAGTACTTC
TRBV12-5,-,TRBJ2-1,CASGTVKAELNEQFF,TGTGCTAGTGGTACCGTTAAGGCGGAGCTCAATGAGCAGTTCTTC
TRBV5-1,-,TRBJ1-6,CASRGGPPSSYNSPLHF,TGCGCCAGCAGGGGGGGACCGCCTAGCTCCTATAATTCACCCCTCCACTTT
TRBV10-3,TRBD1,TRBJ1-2,CAVRDRGNYGYTF,TGTGCCGTCCGGGACAGGGGGAACTATGGCTACACCTTC
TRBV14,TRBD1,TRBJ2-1,CASSQLQGESDNEQFF,TGTGCCAGCAGCCAACTACAGGGGGAATCCGACAATGAGCAGTTCTTC
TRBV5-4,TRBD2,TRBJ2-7,CASSRDGEGTEQYF,TGTGCCAGCAGCCGCGACGGGGAGGGAACCGAGCAGTACTTC
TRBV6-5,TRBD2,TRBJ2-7,CASRGQGLLTYEQYF,TGTGCCAGCAGGGGCCAGGGACTACTCACCTACGAGCAGTACTTC
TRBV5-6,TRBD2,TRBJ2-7,CASSPGLGAYEQYF,TGTGCCAGCAGTCCGGGACTAGGGGCCTACGAGCAGTACTTC
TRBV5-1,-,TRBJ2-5,CASSLVDRRETQYF,TGCGCCAGCAGCTTGGTTGACAGGCGAGAGACCCAGTACTTC
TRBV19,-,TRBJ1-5,CASSILPPVAGNQPQHF,TGTGCCAGTAGTATATTGCCACCAGTTGCGGGCAATCAGCCCCAGCATTTT
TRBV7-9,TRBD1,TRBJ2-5,CASSSTGGVETQYF,TGTGCCAGCAGCTCGACAGGGGGAGTAGAGACCCAGTACTTC
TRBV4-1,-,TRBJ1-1,CASSQAPNTEAFF,TGCGCCAGCAGCCAAGCCCCAAACACTGAAGCTTTCTTT
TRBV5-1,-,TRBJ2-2,CASRWSGTTGELFF,TGCGCCAGCAGATGGTCAGGGACTACCGGGGAGCTGTTTTTT
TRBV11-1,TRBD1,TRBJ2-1,CASSQRPGQASQFF,TGTGCCAGCAGCCAACGTCCGGGACAGGCTTCGCAGTTCTTC
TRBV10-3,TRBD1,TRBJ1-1,CAIKVQGGHEAFF,TGTGCCATCAAGGTTCAGGGGGGCCATGAAGCTTTCTTT
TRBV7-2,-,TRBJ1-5,CASSLEPPGVSQPQHF,TGTGCCAGCAGCTTAGAGCCCCCAGGGGTAAGTCAGCCCCAGCATTTT
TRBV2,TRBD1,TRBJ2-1,CASRWDRDNEQFF,TGTGCCAGCAGATGGGACAGAGACAATGAGCAGTTCTTC
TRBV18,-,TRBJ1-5,CASSPGRGNQPQHF,TGTGCCAGCTCACCGGGGAGGGGCAATCAGCCCCAGCATTTT
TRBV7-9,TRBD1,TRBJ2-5,CASSWGQGPQETQYF,TGTGCCAGCAGCTGGGGACAGGGGCCTCAAGAGACCCAGTACTTC
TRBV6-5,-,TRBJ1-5,CASSYQGQPNQPQHF,TGTGCCAGCAGTTATCAAGGACAGCCCAATCAGCCCCAGCATTTT
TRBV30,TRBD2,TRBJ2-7,CAWSRAGGTRARSSYEQYF,TGTGCCTGGAGTAGAGCCGGAGGGACTAGAGCTCGGAGCTCCTACGAGCAGTACTTC
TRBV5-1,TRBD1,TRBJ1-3,CASSFDRAGNTIYF,TGCGCCAGCAGCTTTGACAGGGCTGGAAACACCATATATTTT
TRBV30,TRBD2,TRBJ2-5,CAWSVLRGTSVSYQETQYF,TGTGCCTGGAGTGTACTGCGAGGGACTAGCGTTTCGTACCAAGAGACCCAGTACTTC
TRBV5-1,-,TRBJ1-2,CASSLAVPNYGYTF,TGCGCCAGCAGCTTGGCAGTGCCTAACTATGGCTACACCTTC
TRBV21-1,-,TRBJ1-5,CASSKENRALNQPQHF,TGTGCCAGCAGCAAAGAGAATAGAGCTCTCAATCAGCCCCAGCATTTT
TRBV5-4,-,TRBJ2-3,CASSLAGASTDTQYF,TGTGCCAGCAGCTTGGCGGGAGCGAGCACAGATACGCAGTATTTT
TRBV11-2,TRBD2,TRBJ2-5,CASSLDSASGGAREETQYF,TGTGCCAGCAGCTTAGATTCGGCTAGCGGGGGGGCGAGAGAAGAGACCCAGTACTTC
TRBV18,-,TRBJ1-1,CASSVGTEAFF,TGTGCCAGCTCGGTCGGCACTGAAGCTTTCTTT
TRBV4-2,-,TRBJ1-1,CASRLRTDSNTEAFF,TGTGCCAGCAGACTCAGGACAGATTCAAACACTGAAGCTTTCTTT
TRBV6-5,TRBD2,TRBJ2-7,CASSYRGGTYEQYF,TGTGCCAGCAGTTATCGGGGGGGTACCTACGAGCAGTACTTC
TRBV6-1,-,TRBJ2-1,CASRYRPNYNEQFF,TGTGCCAGCAGGTACAGGCCCAATTACAATGAGCAGTTCTTC
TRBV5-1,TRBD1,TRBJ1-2,CASSIRTGLYGYTF,TGCGCCAGCAGCATAAGGACAGGACTATATGGCTACACCTTC
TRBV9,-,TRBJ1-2,CASSPLGGTNYGYTF,TGTGCCAGCAGCCCCCTGGGGGGGACTAACTATGGCTACACCTTC
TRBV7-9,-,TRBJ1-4,CASSLAGSKEKLFF,TGTGCCAGCAGCTTAGCAGGGAGCAAAGAAAAACTGTTTTTT
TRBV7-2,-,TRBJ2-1,CASSLQRVSFF,TGTGCCAGCAGCTTACAACGGGTATCGTTCTTC
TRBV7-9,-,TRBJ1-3,CASSRGQGTGNTIYF,TGTGCCAGCAGCCGTGGGCAGGGGACTGGAAACACCATATATTTT
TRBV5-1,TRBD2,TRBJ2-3,CASSLGIAGLGTDTQYF,TGCGCCAGCAGCTTGGGAATAGCGGGGCTAGGCACAGATACGCAGTATTTT
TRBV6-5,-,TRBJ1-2,CASSRDRLYGYTF,TGTGCCAGCAGCCGTGACAGGCTCTATGGCTACACCTTC
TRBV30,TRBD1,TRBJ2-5,CAWSGPGQETQYF,TGTGCCTGGAGTGGGCCGGGACAGGAGACCCAGTACTTC